Here is one T cell receptor beta chain with its context. The antigen is undetermined. At one boundary the junction diverges from the germline segment, which might be a read error. The sample is drawn from a study of tumor and adjacent non-tumor tissue in lung cancer. Study context: Stage I to III disease affected 10 men and roughly five women aged roughly 30 to 76. Study observations and caveats: Normal lung showed higher cumulative top 100 clone frequency than tumor. Compared with tumor, normal lung showed significantly lower TCR diversity.

The CDR3 loop spans 14 amino acids. Germline V gene data show CDR1 as SGHDT and CDR2 as YYEEEE. No cell sorting was done before RNA was extracted from the tissue. Between August and November 2014, newly diagnosed, chemotherapy-naive lung cancer patients underwent thoracic surgery in China. The library came from three nested PCR rounds adapted from ARM-PCR protocols. From the multiplex PCR reads, TCRdb called clonotypes with MiXCR, one entry per CDR3 protein. Among fewer than 100,000 distinct CDR3 sequences listed, around 77% were seen once. This receptor was obtained from a woman between 40 and 50 years old with non-small cell lung cancer. This rearrangement joins TRBV5-6 to TRBJ1-2; D ambiguous. Sequenced material: lung tumor tissue. The CDR3 DNA reads TGCGCCAGCAGCTCTACGGACGGTGACTATGGCTACACCTTC. Its protein product is CASSSTDGDYGYTF.